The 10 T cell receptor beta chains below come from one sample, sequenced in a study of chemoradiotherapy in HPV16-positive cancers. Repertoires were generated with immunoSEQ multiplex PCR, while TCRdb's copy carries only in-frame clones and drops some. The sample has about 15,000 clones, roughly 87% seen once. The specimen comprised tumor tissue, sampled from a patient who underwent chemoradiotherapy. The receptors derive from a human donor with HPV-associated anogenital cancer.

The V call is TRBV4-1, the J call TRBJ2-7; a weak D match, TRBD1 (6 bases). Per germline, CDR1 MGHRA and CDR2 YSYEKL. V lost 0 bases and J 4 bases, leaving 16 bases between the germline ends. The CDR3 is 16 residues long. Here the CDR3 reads CASSQDLGRGVYEQYF. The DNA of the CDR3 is TGCGCCAGCAGCCAAGATCTCGGCAGGGGTGTTTACGAGCAGTACTTC.

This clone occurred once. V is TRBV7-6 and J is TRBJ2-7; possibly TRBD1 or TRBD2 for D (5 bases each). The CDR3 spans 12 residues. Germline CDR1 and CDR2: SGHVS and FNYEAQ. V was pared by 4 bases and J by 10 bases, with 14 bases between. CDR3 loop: CASSSSYGAQYF. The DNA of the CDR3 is TGTGCCAGCAGCTCCTCTTACGGGGCCCAGTACTTC.

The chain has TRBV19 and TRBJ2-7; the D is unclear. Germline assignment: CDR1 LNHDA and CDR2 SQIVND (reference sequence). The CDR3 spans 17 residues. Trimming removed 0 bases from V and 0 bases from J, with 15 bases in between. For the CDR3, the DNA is TGTGCCAGTAGTATAGATCTTCGGCGTACCAGCTCCTACGAGCAGTACTTC. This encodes CASSIDLRRTSSYEQYF. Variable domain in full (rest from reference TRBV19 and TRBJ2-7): DGGITQSPKYLFRKEGQNVTLSCEQNLNHDAMYWYRQDPGQGLRLIYYSQIVNDFQKGDIAEGYSVSREKKESFPLTVTSAQKNPTAFYLCASSIDLRRTSSYEQYFGPGTRLTVT.

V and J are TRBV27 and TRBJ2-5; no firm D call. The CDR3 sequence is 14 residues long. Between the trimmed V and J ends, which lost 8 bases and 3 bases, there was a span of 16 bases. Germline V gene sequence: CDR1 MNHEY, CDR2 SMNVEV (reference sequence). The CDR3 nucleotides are TGTGCCAGCCAAAAAGGACCCGAGGAAGAGACCCAGTACTTC. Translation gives CASQKGPEEETQYF.

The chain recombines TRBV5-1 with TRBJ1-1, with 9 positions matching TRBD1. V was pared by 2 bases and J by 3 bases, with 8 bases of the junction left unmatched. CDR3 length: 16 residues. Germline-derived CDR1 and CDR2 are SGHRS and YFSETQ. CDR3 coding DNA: TGCGCCAGCAGCTTAGGGACAGGGCACTTGGACACTGAAGCTTTCTTT. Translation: CASSLGTGHLDTEAFF.

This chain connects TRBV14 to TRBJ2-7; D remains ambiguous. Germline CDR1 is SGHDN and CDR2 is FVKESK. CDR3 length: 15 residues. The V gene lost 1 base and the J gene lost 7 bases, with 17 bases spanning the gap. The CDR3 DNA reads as TGTGCCAGCAGCCAAGTCAGGATGGAGTTCGGGGAGCAGTACTTC. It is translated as CASSQVRMEFGEQYF.

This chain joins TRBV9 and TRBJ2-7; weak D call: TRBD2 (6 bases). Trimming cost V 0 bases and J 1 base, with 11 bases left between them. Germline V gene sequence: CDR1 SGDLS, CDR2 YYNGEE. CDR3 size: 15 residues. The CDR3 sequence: CASSVEAGFSYEQYF. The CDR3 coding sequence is TGTGCCAGCAGCGTAGAGGCGGGATTTTCCTACGAGCAGTACTTC.

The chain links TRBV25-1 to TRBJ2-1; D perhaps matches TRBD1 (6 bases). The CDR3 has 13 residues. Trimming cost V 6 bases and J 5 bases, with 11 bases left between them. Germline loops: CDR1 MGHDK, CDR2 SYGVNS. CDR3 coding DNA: TGTGCCAGCAGGAGGGGGACGGACAATGAGCAGTTCTTC. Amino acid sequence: CASRRGTDNEQFF.

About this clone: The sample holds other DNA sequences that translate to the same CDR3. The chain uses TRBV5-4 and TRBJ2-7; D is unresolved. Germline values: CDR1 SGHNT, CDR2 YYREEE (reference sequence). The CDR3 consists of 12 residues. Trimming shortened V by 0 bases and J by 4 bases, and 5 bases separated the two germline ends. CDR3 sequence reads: CASSLEGYEQYF. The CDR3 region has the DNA TGTGCCAGCAGCTTGGAGGGTTACGAGCAGTACTTC.

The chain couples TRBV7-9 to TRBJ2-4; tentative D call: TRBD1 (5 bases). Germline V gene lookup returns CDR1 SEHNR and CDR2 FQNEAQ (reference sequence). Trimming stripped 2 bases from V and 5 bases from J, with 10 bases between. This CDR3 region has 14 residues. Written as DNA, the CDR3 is TGTGCCAGCAGCTTACAGGACAACGAAAACATTCAGTACTTC. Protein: CASSLQDNENIQYF.